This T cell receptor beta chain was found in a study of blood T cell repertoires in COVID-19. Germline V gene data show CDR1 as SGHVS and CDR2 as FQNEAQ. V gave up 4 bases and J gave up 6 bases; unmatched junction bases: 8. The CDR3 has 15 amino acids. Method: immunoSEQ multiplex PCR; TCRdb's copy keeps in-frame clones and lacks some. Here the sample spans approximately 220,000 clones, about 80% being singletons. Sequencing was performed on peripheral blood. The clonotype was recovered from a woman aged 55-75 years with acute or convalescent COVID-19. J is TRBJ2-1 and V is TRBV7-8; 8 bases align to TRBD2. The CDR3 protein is CASSSGGLVPNEQFF. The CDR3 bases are TGTGCCAGCAGCTCCGGGGGACTAGTCCCCAATGAGCAGTTCTTC.